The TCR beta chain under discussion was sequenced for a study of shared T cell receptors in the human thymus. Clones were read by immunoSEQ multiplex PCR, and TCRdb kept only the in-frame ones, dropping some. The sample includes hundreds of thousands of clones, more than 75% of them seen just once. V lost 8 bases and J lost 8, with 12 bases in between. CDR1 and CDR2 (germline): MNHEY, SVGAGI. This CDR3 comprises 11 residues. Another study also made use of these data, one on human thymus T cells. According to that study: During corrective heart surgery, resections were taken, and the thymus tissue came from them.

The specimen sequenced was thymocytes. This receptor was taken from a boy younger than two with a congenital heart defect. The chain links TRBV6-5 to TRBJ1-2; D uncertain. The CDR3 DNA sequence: TGTGCCAGCCTTACGGCGGGCGGCTACACCTTC. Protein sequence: CASLTAGGYTF.